The T cell receptor beta chain under discussion was sequenced for a study of T cells in Graves' hyperthyroidism and ophthalmopathy. RNA transcripts served as the template for amplifying TCR beta CDR3 regions. The HTBI primer set was used in a first-round RT-PCR of the TCR CDR3. Each CDR3 protein gets one entry after TCRdb re-called the multiplex PCR reads with MiXCR. The table lists 350,000 to 450,000 distinct CDR3 sequences, approximately 14% of them singletons. This clonotype has just a few counts. What it binds is not known. Germline lookup yields CDR1 SEHNR and CDR2 FQNEAQ (reference sequence). This CDR3 is 14 amino acids long. Trimming pared 5 bases from V and 3 bases from J, leaving 13 bases between. General observations from the study: Stable hyperthyroidism and ophthalmopathy were separated using 13 V-J signatures. Most thyroid clonotypes with frequency above 0.001 were detected in blood. Prediction of ophthalmopathy progression came a median 6.5 months pre-onset.

Hyperthyroidism, newly diagnosed and lasting under 2 months, affected patients aged 18 to 65. The sequenced sample was blood. The receptor was derived from a woman aged 60-75 years with Graves' hyperthyroidism. V usage is TRBV7-9 and J usage is TRBJ1-2; D possibly corresponds to TRBD1 (6 bases). The CDR3 loop reads CASSALQGYYGYTF. The CDR3, as DNA: TGTGCCAGCAGCGCCCTACAGGGATACTATGGCTACACCTTC.